Listed here are 27 T cell receptor beta chains from one sample, sequenced in a study of T cells in Graves' hyperthyroidism and ophthalmopathy. Using RNA transcripts as the source, TCR beta CDR3 regions were amplified. The TCR CDR3 was amplified in a first-round RT-PCR using the HTBI primer set. TCRdb reanalysed the multiplex PCR reads using MiXCR and keeps one entry per CDR3 protein. The repertoire holds about 700,000 distinct CDR3 sequences, with roughly 15% as singletons. Sequencing input: blood. The receptors were sampled from a woman aged 18-35 years with Graves' hyperthyroidism.

In its sample, this clonotype was seen many times. This rearrangement joins TRBV12-3 or TRBV12-4 to TRBJ1-5; perhaps TRBD1 as D (6 bases). V lost 2 bases and J 2 bases, leaving 10 bases between the germline ends. CDR3 length equals 15 residues. The CDR3: CASSLTGSGNQPQHF. The CDR3 DNA reads TGTGCCAGCAGTTTAACAGGGTCGGGCAATCAGCCCCAGCATTTT.

The chain couples TRBV24-1 to TRBJ1-4; TRBD1 aligns across 7 bases. Germline V gene sequence: CDR1 KGHDR, CDR2 SFDVKD. The CDR3 contains 15 residues. Unmatched junction bases numbered 7, after V lost 2 bases and J lost 8 bases. CDR3: CATSDSKGAGEKLFF. CDR3 bases: TGTGCCACCAGTGATTCGAAGGGGGCTGGGGAAAAACTGTTTTTT.

This clonotype was recorded many times. This chain connects TRBV5-6 to TRBJ2-7; D is possibly TRBD1 (5 bases). The CDR3 length is 16 residues. Trimming removed 3 bases at V and 1 base at J, with 17 bases between. Germline V CDR1 and CDR2: SGHDT, YYEEEE. The CDR3 region is CASSSLPTGVSYEQYF. The CDR3 DNA reads TGTGCCAGCAGCTCCCTGCCAACAGGCGTTTCCTACGAGCAGTACTTC.

As DNA, the CDR3 is TGCAGCGTTCTCCGTGGATTCAATGAGCAGTTCTTC. This codes for CSVLRGFNEQFF. The gene calls are TRBV29-1 and TRBJ2-1; the D is unclear. V lost 5 bases to trimming and J lost 6 bases, with 11 bases between them. Germline loops: CDR1 SQVTM, CDR2 ANQGSEA. The CDR3 sequence is 12 residues long.

This clonotype was detected ten times or more. V and J are TRBV5-6 and TRBJ2-5, with D perhaps matching TRBD1 or TRBD2 (5 bases each). Germline loops: CDR1 SGHDT, CDR2 YYEEEE. With 0 bases removed from V and 4 bases from J, the gap between germline ends came to 16 bases. The CDR3 runs to 16 residues. The CDR3 here is CASSLGSRVGTETQYF. DNA of the CDR3: TGTGCCAGCAGCTTGGGTTCGAGGGTAGGGACAGAGACCCAGTACTTC.

Points on this clonotype: This may arise from a read error, as a much more abundant clone is one base away. V and J are TRBV6-9 and TRBJ1-1; D is uncertain. There are 18 residues in the CDR3. Trimming left V 3 bases short and J 0 bases short, with 20 bases between. Germline CDR1 reads MNHGY; CDR2 reads SVAAGI. This CDR3 reads CASSYGTRGILMNTEAFF. In DNA, the CDR3 is TGTGCCAGCAGTTACGGCACCAGAGGGATCCTCATGAACACTGAAGCTTTCTTT.

This clonotype was found many times. V usage is TRBV28 and J usage is TRBJ2-7; D perhaps matches TRBD1 (5 bases). V was clipped by 5 bases and J by 5 bases, with 16 bases between them. The V gene's germline CDR1 is MDHEN and CDR2 SYDVKM. The CDR3 is 14 residues long. CDR3 region: CASSPASGLNEQYF. The CDR3 DNA sequence: TGTGCCAGCAGTCCCGCCTCAGGGTTAAACGAGCAGTACTTC.

This clonotype was seen a few times. The chain couples TRBV6-1 to TRBJ1-1, with D tentatively TRBD1 (5 bases). The germline gives CDR1 MNHNS, CDR2 SASEGT. The CDR3 is made up of 14 amino acids. The germline V and J ends were trimmed by 6 bases and 4 bases, with 15 bases remaining between them. CDR3 DNA: TGTGCCAGCAGCGGGACCCTGGGGGGCACTGAAGCTTTCTTT. Encoded protein: CASSGTLGGTEAFF.

This clonotype appeared many times. The chain carries TRBV6-1 and TRBJ2-1; D not resolved. The germline V gene encodes CDR1 MNHNS and CDR2 SASEGT. The CDR3 totals 16 residues. V was clipped by 5 bases and J by 2 bases, with 16 bases between them. DNA of the CDR3: TGTGCCAGCAGTTACAGCTACCCAAATACCTACAATGAGCAGTTCTTC. This sequence encodes CASSYSYPNTYNEQFF.

Concerning this clonotype: Since the CDR3 does not end with the conserved phenylalanine or tryptophan, this likely comes from a read error. V and J are TRBV28 and TRBJ2-5, with 11 bases lining up with TRBD1. Trimming at V came to 3 bases and at J to 5 bases, leaving 5 bases not matched to a gene. This CDR3 is built from 15 residues. Germline CDR1 reads MDHEN; CDR2 reads SYDVKM. The CDR3 region is CASSLIGTGGETQYL. CDR3 DNA sequence: TGTGCCAGCAGTTTGATTGGGACAGGGGGGGAGACCCAGTACCTC.

The sample holds many counts of this clonotype. This chain links TRBV27 with TRBJ1-1, with D possibly being TRBD1 (5 bases). Germline loops: CDR1 MNHEY, CDR2 SMNVEV (reference sequence). The V gene lost 4 bases and the J gene lost 3 bases, with 9 bases spanning the gap. CDR3 size: 13 residues. The CDR3 region is CASSWQGYTEAFF. CDR3 coding DNA: TGTGCCAGCAGTTGGCAGGGTTACACTGAAGCTTTCTTT.

The chain joins TRBV27 to TRBJ1-6; D remains unclear. The CDR3 contains 16 residues. V dropped 5 bases and J dropped 0 bases, with 11 bases sitting between them. Germline V gene data show CDR1 as MNHEY and CDR2 as SMNVEV (reference sequence). The CDR3 is CASSREFSSYNSPLHF. The CDR3 nucleotides read TGTGCCAGCAGTAGAGAGTTCAGCTCCTATAATTCACCCCTCCACTTT.

This clonotype was detected a few times. The chain uses TRBV7-2 and TRBJ2-5; D is perhaps TRBD1 (6 bases). Germline V gene sequence: CDR1 SGHTA, CDR2 FQGNSA. The CDR3 runs to 15 residues. Trimming cost V 4 bases and J 4 bases, with 16 bases left between them. Here the CDR3 reads CASSSPKTGRETQYF. The CDR3 DNA sequence: TGTGCCAGCAGCTCCCCCAAGACAGGCCGAGAGACCCAGTACTTC.

This clonotype has only a few counts. The chain couples TRBV6-2 or TRBV6-3 to TRBJ2-2; no definite D call. CDR1 and CDR2 from the germline V gene are MNHEY and SVGEGT. This CDR3 is built from 15 residues. The V end lost 3 bases, the J end lost 2 bases, and 10 bases lay between the germline ends. Here the CDR3 reads CASSYLSGNTGELFF. In DNA, the CDR3 is TGTGCCAGCAGTTATTTATCCGGAAACACCGGGGAGCTGTTTTTT.

This clonotype appeared many times. The chain uses TRBV7-2 and TRBJ2-7, with 7 bases matching TRBD2. Germline values: CDR1 SGHTA, CDR2 FQGNSA. Trimming removed 1 base from V and 7 bases from J; junction bases left unmatched: 10. This CDR3 spans 15 amino acids. DNA for the CDR3: TGTGCCAGCAGCTTAGAGGCGGCGGGAGTGAGTGAGCAGTACTTC. Translation: CASSLEAAGVSEQYF.

This clonotype was recorded many times. The chain combines TRBV19 with TRBJ2-7; D call uncertain. From germline, CDR1 is LNHDA and CDR2 SQIVND (reference sequence). Trimming shortened V by 3 bases and J by 3 bases, and 12 bases separated the two germline ends. The CDR3 is 14 amino acids. The CDR3 here is CASSMVEGRYEQYF. The DNA of the CDR3 is TGTGCCAGTAGTATGGTTGAAGGCCGCTACGAGCAGTACTTC.

This clonotype was observed at least ten times. Here the CDR3 DNA reads TGTGCCAGCAGTGGGGCGGGACGTCGCACAGATACGCAGTATTTT. Residues: CASSGAGRRTDTQYF. The chain recombines TRBV6-1 with TRBJ2-3; D possibly corresponds to TRBD2 (6 bases). The CDR3 extends over 15 amino acids. V was pared by 4 bases and J by 1 base, with 12 bases between. The germline gives CDR1 MNHNS, CDR2 SASEGT.

This clonotype appeared a few times. The V call is TRBV5-1, the J call TRBJ1-3; unclear D gene. The CDR3 is 13 residues long. With 3 bases removed from V and 4 bases from J, the gap between germline ends came to 8 bases. Germline CDR1 SGHRS, CDR2 YFSETQ. The chain's CDR3 is CASSSGRGNTIYF. CDR3 sequence (DNA): TGCGCCAGCAGCTCCGGACGGGGAAACACCATATATTTT.

This clonotype occurred a few times. The gene calls are TRBV11-3 and TRBJ2-6; D unresolved. With 3 bases removed from V and 1 base from J, the gap between germline ends came to 7 bases. CDR1 and CDR2 (germline): SGHNT, YENEEA. This CDR3 has 15 amino acids. CDR3 sequence reads: CASSFALSGANVLTF. CDR3 coding DNA: TGTGCCAGCAGCTTCGCCCTATCTGGGGCCAACGTCCTGACTTTC.

This clonotype was observed a handful of times. J is TRBJ2-7 and V is TRBV25-1; D might be TRBD1 (6 bases). The V gene's germline CDR1 is MGHDK and CDR2 SYGVNS. The CDR3 is 16 residues long. The V end was cut by 4 bases, the J end by 0 bases, with 16 bases between. As DNA, the CDR3 is TGTGCCAGCAGTGGCTTAGGGACATTGTCCTCCTACGAGCAGTACTTC. It codes for CASSGLGTLSSYEQYF.

This clonotype was found a few times. This sequence joins TRBV12-3 or TRBV12-4 and TRBJ1-4; perhaps TRBD1 as D (6 bases). The V end was cut by 6 bases, the J end by 8 bases, with 13 bases between. CDR3 length: 13 residues. Here the CDR3 reads CASRLQGLEKLFF. CDR3 nucleotides: TGTGCCAGCAGATTACAGGGTCTCGAAAAACTGTTTTTT.

The gene calls are TRBV20-1 and TRBJ2-1, with D perhaps matching TRBD1 (5 bases). V lost 6 bases, J lost 3 bases, and 12 bases lay in between. The germline V gene encodes CDR1 DFQATT and CDR2 SNEGSKA (reference sequence). This CDR3 is built from 13 residues. CDR3 nucleotides: TGCAGTGCCCGACAGCCCAACTACAATGAGCAGTTCTTC. Protein sequence: CSARQPNYNEQFF.

The chain links TRBV9 to TRBJ2-3; D is unresolved. The CDR3 length is 14 residues. Trimming pared 3 bases from V and 0 bases from J, leaving 8 bases between. The germline V gene encodes CDR1 SGDLS and CDR2 YYNGEE. This CDR3 reads CASSDGDSTDTQYF. CDR3 bases: TGTGCCAGCAGCGATGGGGATAGCACAGATACGCAGTATTTT.

This chain links TRBV10-2 with TRBJ2-3; no definite D call. The germline gives CDR1 WSHSY, CDR2 SAAADI. V lost 10 bases to trimming and J lost 4 bases, with 6 bases between them. CDR3 size: 10 residues. This CDR3 is CATVSDTQYF. CDR3 nucleotide sequence: TGCGCCACCGTCTCAGATACGCAGTATTTT.

This clonotype was recorded at least ten times. The V and J genes are TRBV11-2 and TRBJ2-1; 8 bases align to TRBD2. J was trimmed by 1 base and V by 4 bases; bases with no gene match: 15. CDR1 and CDR2 from the germline V gene are SGHAT and FQNNGV. The CDR3 has 19 residues. CDR3 region: CASSYPTQRERLSYNEQFF. CDR3 sequence (DNA): TGTGCCAGCAGCTACCCGACACAGCGGGAGCGTTTGTCCTACAATGAGCAGTTCTTC.

This clonotype was counted between two and nine times. The CDR3: CASSLGLGSPLHF. The CDR3 DNA reads TGTGCCAGCAGTTTGGGGTTGGGTTCACCCCTCCACTTT. The chain uses TRBV12-3 or TRBV12-4 and TRBJ1-6; D ambiguous. The CDR3 contains 13 residues. Trimming left V 3 bases short and J 9 bases short, with 9 bases between.

This clonotype was counted between two and nine times. The chain has TRBV20-1 and TRBJ2-1, with TRBD1 matching over 11 bases. V shed 1 base and J 8 bases; nucleotides not matched to a gene: 7. Germline loops: CDR1 DFQATT, CDR2 SNEGSKA (reference sequence). The CDR3 extends over 15 amino acids. Here the CDR3 DNA reads TGCAGTGCTAGAGTTTCGGGACAGGGGGTCGATGAGCAGTTCTTC. Translation gives CSARVSGQGVDEQFF.